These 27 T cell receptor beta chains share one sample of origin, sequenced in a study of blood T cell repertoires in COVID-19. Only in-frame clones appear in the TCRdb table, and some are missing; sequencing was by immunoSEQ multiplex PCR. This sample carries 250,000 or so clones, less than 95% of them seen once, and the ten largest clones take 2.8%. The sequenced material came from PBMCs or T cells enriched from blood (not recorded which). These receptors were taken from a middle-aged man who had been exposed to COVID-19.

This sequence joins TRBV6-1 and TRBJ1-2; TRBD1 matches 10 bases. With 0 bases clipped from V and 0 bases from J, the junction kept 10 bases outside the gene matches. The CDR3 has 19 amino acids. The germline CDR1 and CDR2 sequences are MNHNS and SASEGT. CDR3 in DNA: TGTGCCAGCAGTGAAGCGTTCAGGGACAGGGGTTGGGCTAACTATGGCTACACCTTC. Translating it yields CASSEAFRDRGWANYGYTF.

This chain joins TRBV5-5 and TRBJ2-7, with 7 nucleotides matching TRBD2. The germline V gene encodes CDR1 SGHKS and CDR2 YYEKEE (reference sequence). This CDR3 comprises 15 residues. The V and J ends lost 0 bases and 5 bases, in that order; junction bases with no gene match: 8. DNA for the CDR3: TGTGCCAGCAGCTTGGTTGCCAGCGGGAAGAACGAGCAGTACTTC. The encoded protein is CASSLVASGKNEQYF.

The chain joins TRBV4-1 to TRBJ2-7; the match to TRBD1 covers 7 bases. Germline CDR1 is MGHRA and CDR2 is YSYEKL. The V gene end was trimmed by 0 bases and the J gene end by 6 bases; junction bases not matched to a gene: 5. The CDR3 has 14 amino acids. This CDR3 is CASSQDHRGREQYF. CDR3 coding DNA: TGCGCCAGCAGCCAAGATCACAGGGGTCGCGAGCAGTACTTC.

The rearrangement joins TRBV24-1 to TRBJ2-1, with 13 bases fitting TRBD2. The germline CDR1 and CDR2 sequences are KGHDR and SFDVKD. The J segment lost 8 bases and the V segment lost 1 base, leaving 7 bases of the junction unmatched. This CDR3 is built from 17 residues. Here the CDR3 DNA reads TGTGCCACCAGTGATTTTACTAGCGGGAGGGCCTCTGATGAGCAGTTCTTC. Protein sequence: CATSDFTSGRASDEQFF.

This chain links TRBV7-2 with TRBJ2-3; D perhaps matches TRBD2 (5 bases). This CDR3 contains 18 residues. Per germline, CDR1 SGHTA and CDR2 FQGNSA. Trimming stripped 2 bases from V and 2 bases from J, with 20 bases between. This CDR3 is CASSLPVMGRRDTDTQYF. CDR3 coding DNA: TGTGCCAGCAGCTTACCGGTCATGGGTCGACGGGACACAGATACGCAGTATTTT.

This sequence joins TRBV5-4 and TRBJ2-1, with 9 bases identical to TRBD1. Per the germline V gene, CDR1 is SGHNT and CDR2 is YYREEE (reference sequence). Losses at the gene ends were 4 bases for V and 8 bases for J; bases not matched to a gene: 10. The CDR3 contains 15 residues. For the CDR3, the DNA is TGTGCCAGCAGCCCCGGGGACAGGGCGGCGTATGAGCAGTTCTTC. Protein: CASSPGDRAAYEQFF.

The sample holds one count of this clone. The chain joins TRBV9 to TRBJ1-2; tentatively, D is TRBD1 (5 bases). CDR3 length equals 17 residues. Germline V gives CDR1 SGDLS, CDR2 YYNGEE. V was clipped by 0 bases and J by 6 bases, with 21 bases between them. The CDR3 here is CASSVGSIEGGEHGYTF. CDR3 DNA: TGTGCCAGCAGCGTAGGCTCTATTGAAGGAGGGGAGCATGGCTACACCTTC.

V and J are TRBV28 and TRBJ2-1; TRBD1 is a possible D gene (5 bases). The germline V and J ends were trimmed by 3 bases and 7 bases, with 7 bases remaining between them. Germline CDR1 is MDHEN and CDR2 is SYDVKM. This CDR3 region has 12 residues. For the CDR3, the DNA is TGTGCCAGCAGTTTGGGGCCGAATGAGCAGTTCTTC. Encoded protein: CASSLGPNEQFF.

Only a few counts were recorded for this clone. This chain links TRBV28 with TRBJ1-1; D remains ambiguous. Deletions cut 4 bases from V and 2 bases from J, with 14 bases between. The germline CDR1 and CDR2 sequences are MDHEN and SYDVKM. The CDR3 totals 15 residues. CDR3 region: CASSSLTRKNTEAFF. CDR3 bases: TGTGCCAGCAGTTCCTTGACAAGAAAAAACACTGAAGCTTTCTTT.

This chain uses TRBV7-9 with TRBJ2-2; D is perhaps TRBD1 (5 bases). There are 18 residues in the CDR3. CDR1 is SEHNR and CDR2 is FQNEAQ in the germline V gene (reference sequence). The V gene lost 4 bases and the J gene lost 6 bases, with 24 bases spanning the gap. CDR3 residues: CASSSQTNRIWFPGELFF. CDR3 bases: TGTGCCAGCAGCTCACAGACCAACAGGATTTGGTTCCCCGGGGAGCTGTTTTTT.

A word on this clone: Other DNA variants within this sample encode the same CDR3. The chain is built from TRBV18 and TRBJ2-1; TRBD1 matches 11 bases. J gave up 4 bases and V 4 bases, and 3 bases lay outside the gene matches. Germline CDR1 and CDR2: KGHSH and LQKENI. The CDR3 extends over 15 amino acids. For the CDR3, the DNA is TGTGCCAGCTCACGGGACAGGGGGTCGTACAATGAGCAGTTCTTC. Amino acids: CASSRDRGSYNEQFF. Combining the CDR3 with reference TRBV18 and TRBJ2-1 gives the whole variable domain NAGVMQNPRHLVRRRGQEARLRCSPMKGHSHVYWYRQLPEEGLKFMVYLQKENIIDESGMPKERFSAEFPKEGPSILRIQQVVRGDSAAYFCASSRDRGSYNEQFFGPGTRLTVL.

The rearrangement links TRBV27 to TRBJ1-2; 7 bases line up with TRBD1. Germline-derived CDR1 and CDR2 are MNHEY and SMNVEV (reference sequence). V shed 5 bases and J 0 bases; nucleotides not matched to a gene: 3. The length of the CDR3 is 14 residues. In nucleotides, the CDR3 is TGTGCCAGCAGTAGACAGGGTTCTAACTATGGCTACACCTTC. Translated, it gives CASSRQGSNYGYTF.

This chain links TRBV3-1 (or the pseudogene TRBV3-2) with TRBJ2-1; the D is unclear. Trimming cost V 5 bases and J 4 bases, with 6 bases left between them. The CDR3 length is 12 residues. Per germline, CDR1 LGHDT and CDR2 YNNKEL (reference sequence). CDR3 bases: TGTGCCAGCAGCGGAGAATACAATGAGCAGTTCTTC. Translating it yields CASSGEYNEQFF.

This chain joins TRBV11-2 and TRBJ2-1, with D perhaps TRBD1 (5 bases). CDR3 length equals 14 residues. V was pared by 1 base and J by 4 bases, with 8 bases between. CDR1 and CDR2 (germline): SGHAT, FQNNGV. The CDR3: CASSLVDKYNEQFF. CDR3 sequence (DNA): TGTGCCAGCAGCTTAGTGGACAAGTACAATGAGCAGTTCTTC.

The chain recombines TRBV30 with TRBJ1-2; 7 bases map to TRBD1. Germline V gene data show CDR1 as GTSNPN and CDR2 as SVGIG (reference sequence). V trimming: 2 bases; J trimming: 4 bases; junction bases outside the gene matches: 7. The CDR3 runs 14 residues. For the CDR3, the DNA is TGTGCCTGGAGTCGGCCGGGGACAGTCTATGGCTACACCTTC. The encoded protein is CAWSRPGTVYGYTF.

The DNA of the CDR3 is TGTGCCAGCAGCTTGGGGGGGACAGGGGGCGCCTATGGCTACACCTTC. This encodes CASSLGGTGGAYGYTF. This chain links TRBV5-4 with TRBJ1-2; TRBD1 matches at 12 bases. The J segment lost 4 bases and the V segment lost 0 bases, leaving 4 bases of the junction unmatched. The CDR3 is 16 amino acids. The germline CDR1 and CDR2 sequences are SGHNT and YYREEE (reference sequence).

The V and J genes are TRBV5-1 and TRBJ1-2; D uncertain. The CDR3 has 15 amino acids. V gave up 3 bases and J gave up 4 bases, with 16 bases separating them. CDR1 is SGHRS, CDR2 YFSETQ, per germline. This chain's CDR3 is CASSYSSTGSYGYTF. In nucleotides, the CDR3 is TGCGCCAGCAGCTACTCGTCGACGGGATCCTATGGCTACACCTTC.

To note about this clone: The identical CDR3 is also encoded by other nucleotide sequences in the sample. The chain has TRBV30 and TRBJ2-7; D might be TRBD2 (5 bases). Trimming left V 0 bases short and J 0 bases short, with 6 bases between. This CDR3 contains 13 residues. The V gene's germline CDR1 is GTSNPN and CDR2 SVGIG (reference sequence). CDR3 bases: TGTGCCTGGAGTGTCGGGGACTCCTACGAGCAGTACTTC. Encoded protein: CAWSVGDSYEQYF.

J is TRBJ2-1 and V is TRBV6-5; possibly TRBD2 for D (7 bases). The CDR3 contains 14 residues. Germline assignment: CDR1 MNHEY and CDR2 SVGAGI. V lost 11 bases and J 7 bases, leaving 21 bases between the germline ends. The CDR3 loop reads CASRTGGAGNEQFF. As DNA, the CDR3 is TGTGCCTCCCGAACGGGGGGCGCTGGGAATGAGCAGTTCTTC.

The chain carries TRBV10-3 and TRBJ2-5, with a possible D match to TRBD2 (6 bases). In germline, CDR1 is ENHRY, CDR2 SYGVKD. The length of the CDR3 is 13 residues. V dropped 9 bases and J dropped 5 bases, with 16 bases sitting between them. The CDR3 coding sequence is TGTGCCATATCAACCCGGGAGCAGGAGACCCAGTACTTC. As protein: CAISTREQETQYF.

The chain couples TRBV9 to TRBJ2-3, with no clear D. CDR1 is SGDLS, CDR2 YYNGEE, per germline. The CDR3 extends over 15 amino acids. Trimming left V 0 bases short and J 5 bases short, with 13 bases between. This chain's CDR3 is CASSVDFSLRDTQYF. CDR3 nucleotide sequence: TGTGCCAGCAGCGTAGACTTTAGCCTCAGAGATACGCAGTATTTT.

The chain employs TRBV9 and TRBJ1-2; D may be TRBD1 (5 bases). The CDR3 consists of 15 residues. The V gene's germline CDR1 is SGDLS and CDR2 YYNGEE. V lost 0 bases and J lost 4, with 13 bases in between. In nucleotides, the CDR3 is TGTGCCAGCAGCGTAGATTCGGGGGGGACCTATGGCTACACCTTC. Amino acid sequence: CASSVDSGGTYGYTF.

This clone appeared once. The CDR3 sequence: CASSSDREKLFF. CDR3 coding DNA: TGTGCCAGCAGTTCGGACAGGGAAAAACTGTTTTTT. J is TRBJ1-4 and V is TRBV6-2 or TRBV6-3; 7 nucleotides line up with TRBD1. The CDR3 spans 12 residues. The V and J ends lost 4 bases and 8 bases, in that order; junction bases with no gene match: 1. The germline V gene has CDR1 MNHEY and CDR2 SVGEGT.

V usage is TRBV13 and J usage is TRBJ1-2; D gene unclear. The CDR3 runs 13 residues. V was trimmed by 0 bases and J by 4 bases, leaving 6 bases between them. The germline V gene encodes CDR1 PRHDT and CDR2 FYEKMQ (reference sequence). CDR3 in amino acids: CASSLGGIYGYTF. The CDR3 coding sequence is TGTGCCAGCAGCTTAGGCGGGATCTATGGCTACACCTTC.

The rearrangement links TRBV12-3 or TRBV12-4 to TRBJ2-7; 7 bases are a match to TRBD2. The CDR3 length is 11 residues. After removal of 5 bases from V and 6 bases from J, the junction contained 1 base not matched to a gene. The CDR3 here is CASSQRGEQYF. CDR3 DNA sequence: TGTGCCAGCAGTCAGCGGGGCGAGCAGTACTTC.

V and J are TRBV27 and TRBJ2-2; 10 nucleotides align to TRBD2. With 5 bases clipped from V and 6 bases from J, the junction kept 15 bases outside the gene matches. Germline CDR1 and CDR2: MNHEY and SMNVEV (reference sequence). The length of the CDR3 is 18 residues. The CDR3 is CASSPLAGVPLLPGELFF. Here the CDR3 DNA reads TGTGCCAGCAGTCCCCTAGCGGGAGTTCCCCTCTTGCCCGGGGAGCTGTTTTTT.

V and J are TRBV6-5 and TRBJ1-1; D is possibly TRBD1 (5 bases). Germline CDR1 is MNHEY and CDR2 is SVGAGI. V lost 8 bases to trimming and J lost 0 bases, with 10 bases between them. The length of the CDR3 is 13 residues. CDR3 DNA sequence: TGTGCCAGCCAAGGGGCAGTGAACACTGAAGCTTTCTTT. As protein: CASQGAVNTEAFF.